This record concerns one T cell receptor (beta chain) sequence. Under the authors' procedure: Amplified reference gene primers provided the basis for estimating nucleated cell counts. Clones were sequenced by immunoSEQ multiplex PCR, and TCRdb holds only the in-frame ones, with some missing. The V and J calls and the clone size are those of that table, but D and trimming were determined from the DNA. The data contain 100,000 or so clones, around 73% of them singletons. This specimen comes from a study of blood T cell repertoires in COVID-19. Study context: Donors in the United States, Italy and Spain gave samples during acute or convalescent COVID-19.

The V gene lost 1 base and the J gene lost 6 bases, with 12 bases spanning the gap. CDR3 length: 13 residues. Germline V gene lookup returns CDR1 SQVTM and CDR2 ANQGSEA. The rearrangement links TRBV29-1 to TRBJ1-2; D is undetermined. Source material: peripheral blood. The sequence was collected from a man in his sixties with active or convalescent COVID-19. Written as DNA, the CDR3 is TGCAGCGTTGAAGGGGCCAGCCTGAATGGCTACACCTTC. Translation gives CSVEGASLNGYTF.